Following are 21 T cell receptor beta chains from one sample sequenced in a study of T cells expressing NK-cell markers. After re-calling the 5' RACE reads, TCRdb lists one entry per CDR3 protein, DNA absent. This sample's table reports roughly 280,000 distinct CDR3 sequences. Sequences were obtained from blood T cells: a sorted CD56 or NKG2C T cell subset, CD4+ or CD8+ T cells, or bulk PBMC T cells (not recorded which). All receptors derive from a man in his late teens or twenties in good health.

The CDR3 sequence: CAWSVQGPYGYTF. V gene TRBV30 combines with J gene TRBJ1-2; TCRdb designates TRBD1, a call that cannot be tested without DNA. Germline V gene data show CDR1 as GTSNPN and CDR2 as SVGIG (reference sequence). The length of the CDR3 is 13 residues.

The V gene is TRBV5-4, the J gene TRBJ2-1; TCRdb selects TRBD2, and the lack of DNA leaves this call unchecked. The CDR3 runs 16 residues. Germline assignment: CDR1 SGHNT and CDR2 YYREEE (reference sequence). The CDR3 loop reads CASSVDSGRSGDEQFF.

The V and J genes are TRBV6-2 or TRBV6-3 and TRBJ2-5; no DNA is available, so the TRBD2 call from TCRdb remains unchecked. Germline V lookup: CDR1 MNHEY, CDR2 SVGEGT. This CDR3 comprises 15 residues. The CDR3 protein is CASSLTSGRAETQYF.

CDR3 protein: CASGPSNEQFF. This chain links TRBV12-5 with TRBJ2-1. Germline V gives CDR1 LGHNT, CDR2 FRNRAP. This CDR3 has 11 residues.

This chain connects TRBV29-1 to TRBJ2-5; TCRdb returns TRBD2, unconfirmable since there is no DNA. CDR3 size: 13 residues. Germline V lookup: CDR1 SQVTM, CDR2 ANQGSEA. The chain's CDR3 is CSAGREGGETQYF.

The chain is built from TRBV6-1 and TRBJ2-5; as DNA is missing, the TRBD2 call by TCRdb cannot be tested. Germline V CDR1 and CDR2: MNHNS, SASEGT. This CDR3 is built from 14 residues. CDR3 residues: CASRGGPYTETQYF.

The chain uses TRBV6-1 and TRBJ1-1. The CDR3 extends over 15 amino acids. The germline V gene has CDR1 MNHNS and CDR2 SASEGT. CDR3 protein: CASSAGTDHNTEAFF.

V usage is TRBV5-1 and J usage is TRBJ2-1; the D gene TCRdb calls, TRBD2, cannot be checked with no DNA. CDR3 length: 17 amino acids. Germline CDR1 reads SGHRS; CDR2 reads YFSETQ. CDR3 amino acids: CASSLGRSLVGLNEQFF.

This chain links TRBV30 with TRBJ2-1. The CDR3 is 13 amino acids. Germline lookup yields CDR1 GTSNPN and CDR2 SVGIG (reference sequence). The CDR3 region is CAWRELSYNEQFF.

The chain couples TRBV20-1 to TRBJ2-5; absent DNA, TCRdb's TRBD1 call cannot be checked. This CDR3 spans 12 amino acids. CDR1 is DFQATT, CDR2 SNEGSKA, per germline (reference sequence). The CDR3 here is CSAKDSFETQYF.

The chain recombines TRBV12-3 or TRBV12-4 with TRBJ1-1. The CDR3 has 16 residues. CDR3 sequence reads: CASKAGPLKMNTEAFF.

This sequence joins TRBV10-3 and TRBJ2-2; TCRdb calls TRBD2, which cannot be checked without DNA. CDR1 and CDR2 (germline): ENHRY, SYGVKD. The CDR3 extends over 15 amino acids. CDR3 amino acids: CAITSGTSNTGELFF.

The V and J genes are TRBV12-3 or TRBV12-4 and TRBJ2-6; TCRdb reports TRBD2, a call that lacks DNA to check it against. The CDR3 covers 17 residues. CDR3 in amino acids: CASSLAREGPGANVLTF.

The chain carries TRBV12-3 or TRBV12-4 and TRBJ2-5; TCRdb's assignment of TRBD2 cannot be checked, as there is no DNA. The CDR3 has 14 residues. CDR3 residues: CASSATGGQETQYF.

The V gene is TRBV24-1, the J gene TRBJ2-4; TCRdb gives TRBD1 as the D gene, but with no DNA this cannot be confirmed. This CDR3 region has 12 residues. Germline values: CDR1 KGHDR, CDR2 SFDVKD. The CDR3 spells CATSDLTGNQYF.

This chain connects TRBV20-1 to TRBJ2-7; TCRdb designates TRBD2, a call that cannot be tested without DNA. Germline assignment: CDR1 DFQATT and CDR2 SNEGSKA (reference sequence). The CDR3 extends over 15 amino acids. CDR3 region: CSAREGSGRKDEQYF.

The genes are TRBV3-1 and TRBJ2-5; checking the TCRdb D call of TRBD2 is not possible without DNA. Germline CDR1 reads LGHDT; CDR2 reads YNNKEL (reference sequence). This CDR3 has 13 amino acids. The CDR3: CASQASKTETQYF.

This chain links TRBV6-5 with TRBJ2-3. The germline V gene encodes CDR1 MNHEY and CDR2 SVGAGI. The CDR3 has 14 amino acids. CDR3 in amino acids: CASSTERKYGTQYF.

The chain is built from TRBV20-1 and TRBJ1-5. In germline, CDR1 is DFQATT, CDR2 SNEGSKA (reference sequence). This CDR3 contains 12 residues. The CDR3 is CSAGYPNQPQHF.

J is TRBJ2-3 and V is TRBV29-1. This CDR3 is built from 16 residues. The germline gives CDR1 SQVTM, CDR2 ANQGSEA. The CDR3 sequence is CSHSGYEQASTDTQYF.

The V call is TRBV5-5, the J call TRBJ2-2; lacking DNA, the TRBD1 call made by TCRdb goes unchecked. Germline V gene lookup returns CDR1 SGHKS and CDR2 YYEKEE (reference sequence). This CDR3 has 15 amino acids. CDR3 amino acids: CASNYRAANTGELFF.